One and the same sample provided the 26 T cell receptor beta chains below, sequenced in a study of T cells in localized non-small cell lung cancer. Profiling relied on immunoSEQ multiplex PCR, and the TCRdb table lists in-frame clones only, not all of them. The repertoire holds roughly 3,000 clones, about 20% seen once, with around 20% in the top ten. The specimen was lung tumor tissue, collected before any cancer treatment. The receptors shown here come from a man between 40 and 75 years old with stage I squamous cell lung carcinoma.

In this sample, this clone turned up a few times. This chain uses TRBV6-8 with TRBJ1-6; D unclear. V lost 6 bases and J 0 bases, leaving 9 bases between the germline ends. This CDR3 contains 15 residues. Per the germline V gene, CDR1 is MNHGY and CDR2 is SAAAGT. This chain's CDR3 is CASRMGSSYNSPLHF. CDR3 sequence (DNA): TGTGCCAGCAGAATGGGGAGCTCCTATAATTCACCCCTCCACTTT.

This chain uses TRBV11-3 with TRBJ1-1; tentatively, D is TRBD1 (5 bases). The germline CDR1 and CDR2 sequences are SGHNT and YENEEA. The CDR3 is 14 residues long. V was clipped by 1 base and J by 6 bases, with 12 bases between them. The CDR3 region has the DNA TGTGCCAGCAGCTTAGTGAGGGGAAGGCCTGAAGCTTTCTTT. Translation: CASSLVRGRPEAFF.

The chain has TRBV11-3 and TRBJ2-3, with TRBD1 as a possible D gene (5 bases). Germline CDR1 and CDR2: SGHNT and YENEEA. The CDR3 has 15 residues. Trimming cost V 3 bases and J 0 bases, with 10 bases left between them. Here the CDR3 DNA reads TGTGCCAGCAGCTTGACAGTCGCTAGCACAGATACGCAGTATTTT. Protein sequence: CASSLTVASTDTQYF.

This clone is medium-sized within its sample. The chain carries TRBV6-8 and TRBJ2-7, with D maybe TRBD1 (6 bases). Germline assignment: CDR1 MNHGY and CDR2 SAAAGT. Trimming took off 0 bases at V and 5 bases at J, with 8 bases between the two ends. The CDR3 sequence is 13 residues long. CDR3 bases: TGTGCCAGCAGTTACTCGAGGGGGAACGAGCAGTACTTC. As protein: CASSYSRGNEQYF.

This clone turned up a few times. This rearrangement joins TRBV4-1 to TRBJ1-1; 9 bases fit TRBD1. Germline V gives CDR1 MGHRA, CDR2 YSYEKL. Losses at the gene ends were 1 base for V and 4 bases for J; bases not matched to a gene: 10. The CDR3 has 17 residues. CDR3 loop: CASSQAGTGTYSTEAFF. The CDR3 coding sequence is TGCGCCAGCAGCCAAGCGGGGACAGGGACCTATTCCACTGAAGCTTTCTTT.

This chain links TRBV11-3 with TRBJ2-4, with 7 bases lining up with TRBD2. This CDR3 region has 17 residues. V trimming: 1 base; J trimming: 0 bases; junction bases outside the gene matches: 6. In germline, CDR1 is SGHNT, CDR2 YENEEA. CDR3 bases: TGTGCCAGCAGCTTAGTATGGGGGGGAATAGCCAAAAACATTCAGTACTTC. Protein product: CASSLVWGGIAKNIQYF.

This clone was counted a few times. The chain carries TRBV6-8 and TRBJ2-6; 10 positions match TRBD1. The J segment lost 5 bases and the V segment lost 7 bases, leaving 5 bases of the junction unmatched. Germline CDR1 is MNHGY and CDR2 is SAAAGT. This CDR3 spans 15 amino acids. This chain's CDR3 is CASTMTGGRANVLTF. DNA of the CDR3: TGTGCCAGCACCATGACAGGGGGCCGGGCCAACGTCCTGACTTTC.

This clone showed up just once. The rearrangement uses TRBV25-1 and TRBJ2-2; D remains ambiguous. The CDR3 is 14 amino acids. V lost 7 bases, J lost 1 base, and 10 bases lay in between. CDR1 and CDR2 from the germline V gene are MGHDK and SYGVNS. CDR3 DNA: TGTGCCAGCACGCGAACAGAGAACACCGGGGAGCTGTTTTTT. Translated: CASTRTENTGELFF.

The genes are TRBV28 and TRBJ1-6, with 8 nucleotides matching TRBD1. The CDR3 totals 13 residues. Germline V CDR1 and CDR2: MDHEN, SYDVKM. Trimming cost V 6 bases and J 7 bases; bases outside gene matches: 2. CDR3 region: CASRGQGNSPLHF. CDR3 coding DNA: TGTGCCAGCAGAGGACAGGGAAATTCACCCCTCCACTTT.

This clone was counted between two and nine times. The chain is built from TRBV28 and TRBJ1-2; D is possibly TRBD1 (5 bases). The CDR3 has 13 amino acids. V lost 6 bases and J 2 bases, leaving 10 bases between the germline ends. Germline V gives CDR1 MDHEN, CDR2 SYDVKM. CDR3 sequence: CASRWEGNYGYTF. In DNA form, the CDR3 reads TGTGCCAGCAGGTGGGAGGGGAACTATGGCTACACCTTC.

This clone occurred a few times. V gene TRBV11-3 combines with J gene TRBJ1-3, with TRBD1 as a possible D gene (6 bases). Trimming pared 1 base from V and 2 bases from J, leaving 9 bases between. Germline-derived CDR1 and CDR2 are SGHNT and YENEEA. CDR3 length equals 15 residues. The CDR3 is CASSLGTAPGNTIYF. The CDR3 DNA follows: TGTGCCAGCAGCTTAGGGACAGCCCCTGGAAACACCATATATTTT.

The chain joins TRBV19 to TRBJ2-1; perhaps TRBD2 as D (6 bases). This CDR3 is built from 12 residues. Germline CDR1 reads LNHDA; CDR2 reads SQIVND (reference sequence). V gave up 3 bases and J gave up 6 bases, with 6 bases separating them. CDR3 DNA: TGTGCCAGTAGTATGGGGGGCAATGAGCAGTTCTTC. Protein sequence: CASSMGGNEQFF. The full variable domain, with the rest looked up from reference TRBV19 and TRBJ2-1, is DGGITQSPKYLFRKEGQNVTLSCEQNLNHDAMYWYRQDPGQGLRLIYYSQIVNDFQKGDIAEGYSVSREKKESFPLTVTSAQKNPTAFYLCASSMGGNEQFFGPGTRLTVL.

The J gene is TRBJ1-2, the V gene TRBV6-8; D call uncertain. The germline V gene has CDR1 MNHGY and CDR2 SAAAGT. This CDR3 has 13 residues. Trimming pared 1 base from V and 8 bases from J, leaving 11 bases between. CDR3 nucleotides: TGTGCCAGCAGTTACTTGGGGTCCGGGGGCTACACCTTC. Translating it yields CASSYLGSGGYTF.

In its sample, this clone was seen a few times. The chain is built from TRBV11-3 and TRBJ2-5; D is ambiguous. Germline CDR1 reads SGHNT; CDR2 reads YENEEA. The length of the CDR3 is 15 residues. V was pared by 1 base and J by 1 base, with 10 bases between. This CDR3 is CASSLVDALQETQYF. The CDR3 bases are TGTGCCAGCAGCTTAGTAGATGCCCTCCAAGAGACCCAGTACTTC.

This sequence joins TRBV11-3 and TRBJ2-6, with a weak D call TRBD2 (5 bases). The V end was cut by 1 base, the J end by 1 base, with 5 bases between. Germline-derived CDR1 and CDR2 are SGHNT and YENEEA. The CDR3 sequence is 15 residues long. CDR3 in DNA: TGTGCCAGCAGCTTAGGAGGGTCTGGGGCCAACGTCCTGACTTTC. Protein sequence: CASSLGGSGANVLTF.

By proportion, this clone is medium-sized. The junction departs from germline at one end; a sequencing error may be responsible. The chain couples TRBV6-1 to TRBJ1-2, with D perhaps matching TRBD1 (5 bases). CDR1 and CDR2 from the germline V gene are MNHNS and SASEGT. The CDR3 has 12 residues. Here the CDR3 reads CAISEGADGYTF. In nucleotides, the CDR3 is TGTGCCATCAGTGAAGGGGCTGATGGCTACACCTTC.

The CDR3 DNA reads TGCGCCAGCATGGTGCAGGGTCACATCACAGATACGCAGTATTTT. Translating gives CASMVQGHITDTQYF. The rearrangement joins TRBV23-1 to TRBJ2-3; a possible D gene is TRBD1 (5 bases). TRBV23-1 has ORF status, its function being uncertain. The CDR3 is made up of 15 amino acids. V was trimmed by 7 bases and J by 2 bases, leaving 16 bases between them.

The V and J genes are TRBV11-3 and TRBJ1-3; D is ambiguous. Between the trimmed V and J ends, which lost 2 bases and 3 bases, there was a span of 8 bases. Germline V gene lookup returns CDR1 SGHNT and CDR2 YENEEA. This CDR3 is built from 14 residues. CDR3 nucleotides: TGTGCCAGCAGCTTATCGGGATTTGGAAACACCATATATTTT. This translates into CASSLSGFGNTIYF. Full variable domain (outside the CDR3, taken from reference TRBV11-3 and TRBJ1-3): EAGVVQSPRYKIIEKKQPVAFWCNPISGHNTLYWYLQNLGQGPELLIRYENEEAVDDSQLPKDRFSAERLKGVDSTLKIQPAELGDSAVYLCASSLSGFGNTIYFGEGSWLTVV.

This clone was observed once. The chain has TRBV12-5 and TRBJ2-7; weak D call: TRBD2 (5 bases). Germline values: CDR1 LGHNT, CDR2 FRNRAP. The CDR3 sequence is 11 residues long. The CDR3 is CASGFSYEQYF. As DNA, the CDR3 is TGTGCCAGCGGATTTTCCTACGAGCAGTACTTC. Supplemented by reference TRBV12-5 and TRBJ2-7, the full variable domain reads DARVTQTPRHKVTEMGQEVTMRCQPILGHNTVFWYRQTMMQGLELLAYFRNRAPLDDSGMPKDRFSAEMPDATLATLKIQPSEPRDSAVYFCASGFSYEQYFGPGTRLTVT.

The chain is built from TRBV9 and TRBJ2-1; TRBD2 aligns across 13 bases. CDR3 size: 17 residues. CDR1 is SGDLS and CDR2 is YYNGEE in the germline V gene. V trimming: 2 bases; J trimming: 10 bases; junction bases outside the gene matches: 12. DNA for the CDR3: TGTGCCAGCAGCGTTTCCCCTTCCCTGACTAGCGGGGGGGAGCAGTTCTTC. This translates into CASSVSPSLTSGGEQFF.

CDR3 bases: TGTGCCAGCAGCCACTGGTGGGGGAGCACAGATACGCAGTATTTT. It translates to CASSHWWGSTDTQYF. The genes are TRBV9 and TRBJ2-3, with D tentatively TRBD1 or TRBD2 (5 bases each). Germline assignment: CDR1 SGDLS and CDR2 YYNGEE. The length of the CDR3 is 15 residues. V was shortened by 4 bases and J by 0 bases, with 12 bases between the two germline ends. The full variable domain, completed using reference TRBV9 and TRBJ2-3, is DSGVTQTPKHLITATGQRVTLRCSPRSGDLSVYWYQQSLDQGLQFLIQYYNGEERAKGNILERFSAQQFPDLHSELNLSSLELGDSALYFCASSHWWGSTDTQYFGPGTRLTVL.

As for this clone: Its ends do not fully match the called genes, so a read error is possible. The genes are TRBV6-1 and TRBJ1-4, with TRBD1 identical over 10 bases. Germline V CDR1 and CDR2: MNHNS, SASEGT. The CDR3 has 15 amino acids. The CDR3 coding sequence is TGTGCCATCAGTGAAGCGACAGGGGGCGGGGAAAAACTGTTTTTT. As protein: CAISEATGGGEKLFF.

The chain recombines TRBV29-1 with TRBJ2-3, with D uncertain. The CDR3 runs to 14 residues. V shed 3 bases and J shed 0 bases, with 10 bases lying between them. The V gene's germline CDR1 is SQVTM and CDR2 ANQGSEA. The CDR3 is CSVDPTGSTDTQYF. The DNA of the CDR3 is TGCAGCGTTGATCCTACGGGCAGCACAGATACGCAGTATTTT.

This clone qualifies as medium-sized (0.01 to 0.1%). This chain connects TRBV6-8 to TRBJ2-3; D possibly corresponds to TRBD1 (5 bases). This CDR3 is built from 14 residues. V was clipped by 2 bases and J by 4 bases, with 10 bases between them. The germline V gene encodes CDR1 MNHGY and CDR2 SAAAGT. The CDR3 nucleotides read TGTGCCAGCAGTTACGGGATCAGGGCAGATACGCAGTATTTT. Protein sequence: CASSYGIRADTQYF.

Within the sample, this clone is medium-sized (0.01 to 0.1%). The V call is TRBV28, the J call TRBJ1-2, with D maybe TRBD1 (5 bases). The V gene lost 5 bases and the J gene lost 8 bases, with 15 bases spanning the gap. The CDR3 extends over 13 amino acids. From germline, CDR1 is MDHEN and CDR2 SYDVKM. CDR3 in amino acids: CASSVRGADGYTF. CDR3 coding DNA: TGTGCCAGCAGTGTCCGCGGGGCGGACGGCTACACCTTC.

V and J are TRBV9 and TRBJ2-2, with D possibly TRBD1 on 5 matching bases. This CDR3 has 15 residues. V was clipped by 0 bases and J by 4 bases, with 10 bases between them. Looked up from germline, CDR1 is SGDLS and CDR2 is YYNGEE. The CDR3 coding sequence is TGTGCCAGCAGCGTAGAGGCAGGGCGCACCGGGGAGCTGTTTTTT. Translating gives CASSVEAGRTGELFF.